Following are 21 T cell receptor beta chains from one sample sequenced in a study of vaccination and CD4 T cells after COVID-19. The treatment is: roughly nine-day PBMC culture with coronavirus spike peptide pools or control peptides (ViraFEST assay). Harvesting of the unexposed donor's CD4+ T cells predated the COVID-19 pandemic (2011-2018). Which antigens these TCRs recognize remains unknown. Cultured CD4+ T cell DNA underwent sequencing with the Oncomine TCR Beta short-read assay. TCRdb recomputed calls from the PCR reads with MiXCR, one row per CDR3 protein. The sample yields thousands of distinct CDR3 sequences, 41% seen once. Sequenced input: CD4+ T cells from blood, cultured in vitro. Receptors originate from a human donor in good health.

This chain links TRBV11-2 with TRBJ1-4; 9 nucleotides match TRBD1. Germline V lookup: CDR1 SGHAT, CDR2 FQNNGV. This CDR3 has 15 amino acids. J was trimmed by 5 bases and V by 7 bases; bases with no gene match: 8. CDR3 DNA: TGTGCCAGCAACCAACAACAGGGGGCAAATGAAAAACTGTTTTTT. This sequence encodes CASNQQQGANEKLFF.

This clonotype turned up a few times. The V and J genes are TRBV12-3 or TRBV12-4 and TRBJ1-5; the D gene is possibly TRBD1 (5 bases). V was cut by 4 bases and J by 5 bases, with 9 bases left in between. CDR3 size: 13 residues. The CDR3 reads CASSSGDYQPQHF. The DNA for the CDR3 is TGTGCCAGCAGTTCGGGGGATTATCAGCCCCAGCATTTT.

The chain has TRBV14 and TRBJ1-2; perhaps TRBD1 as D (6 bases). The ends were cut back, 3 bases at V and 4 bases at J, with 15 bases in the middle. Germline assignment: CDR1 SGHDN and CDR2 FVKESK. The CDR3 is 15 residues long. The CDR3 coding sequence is TGTGCCAGCAGCCAGGACGAGGGGGGCGGCTATGGCTACACCTTC. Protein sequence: CASSQDEGGGYGYTF.

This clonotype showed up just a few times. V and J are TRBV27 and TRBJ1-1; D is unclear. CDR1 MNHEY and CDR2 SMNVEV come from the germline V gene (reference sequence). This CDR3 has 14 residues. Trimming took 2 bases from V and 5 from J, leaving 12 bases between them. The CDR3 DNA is TGTGCCAGCAGTTTAGGGGAGATGGGAACTGAAGCTTTCTTT. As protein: CASSLGEMGTEAFF.

DNA for the CDR3: TGTGCCAGCAGTATAGGGAAAGAGACCCAGTACTTC. Amino acids: CASSIGKETQYF. The chain links TRBV6-1 to TRBJ2-5; D gene uncertain. The germline V and J ends were trimmed by 5 bases and 3 bases, with 7 bases remaining between them. Germline CDR1 is MNHNS and CDR2 is SASEGT. The CDR3 length is 12 residues.

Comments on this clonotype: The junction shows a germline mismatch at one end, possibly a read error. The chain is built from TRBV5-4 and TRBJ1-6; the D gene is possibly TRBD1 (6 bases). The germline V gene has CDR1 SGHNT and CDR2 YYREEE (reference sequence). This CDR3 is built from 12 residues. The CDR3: CASSLGIGTPSF. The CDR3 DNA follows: TGTGCCAGCAGCTTGGGAATAGGGACACCCTCTTTT.

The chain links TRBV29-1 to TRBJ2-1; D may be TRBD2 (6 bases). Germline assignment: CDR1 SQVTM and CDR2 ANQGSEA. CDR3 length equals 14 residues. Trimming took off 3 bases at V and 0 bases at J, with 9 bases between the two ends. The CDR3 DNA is TGCAGCGTTGATAGCGGAAGCTCCTACAATGAGCAGTTCTTC. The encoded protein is CSVDSGSSYNEQFF.

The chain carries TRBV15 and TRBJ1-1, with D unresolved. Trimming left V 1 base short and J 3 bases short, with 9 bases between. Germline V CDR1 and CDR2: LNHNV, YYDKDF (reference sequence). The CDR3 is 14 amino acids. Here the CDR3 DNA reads TGTGCCACCAGCAGAGGTCACCCGGACACTGAAGCTTTCTTT. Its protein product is CATSRGHPDTEAFF. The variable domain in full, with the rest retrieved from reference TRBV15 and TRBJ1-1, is DAMVIQNPRYQVTQFGKPVTLSCSQTLNHNVMYWYQQKSSQAPKLLFHYYDKDFNNEADTPDNFQSRRPNTSFCFLDIRSPGLGDTAMYLCATSRGHPDTEAFFGQGTRLTVV.

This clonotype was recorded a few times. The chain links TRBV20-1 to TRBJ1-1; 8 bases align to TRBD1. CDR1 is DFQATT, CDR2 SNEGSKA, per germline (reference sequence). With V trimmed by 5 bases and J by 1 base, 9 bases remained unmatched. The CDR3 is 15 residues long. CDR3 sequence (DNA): TGCAGTGCTGGTGGGGGACAGGTCTGGAACACTGAAGCTTTCTTT. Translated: CSAGGGQVWNTEAFF.

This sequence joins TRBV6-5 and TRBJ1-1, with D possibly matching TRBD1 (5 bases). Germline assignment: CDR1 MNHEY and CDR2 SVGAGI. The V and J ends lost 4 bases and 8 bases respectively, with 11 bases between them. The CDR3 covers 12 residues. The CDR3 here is CASSSQGLEAFF. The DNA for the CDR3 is TGTGCCAGCAGTTCCCAGGGCCTCGAAGCTTTCTTT.

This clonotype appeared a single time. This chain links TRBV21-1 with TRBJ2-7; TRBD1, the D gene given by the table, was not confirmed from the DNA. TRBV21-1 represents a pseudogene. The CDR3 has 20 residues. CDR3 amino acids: CASSKMRGHHPRQASYEQYF. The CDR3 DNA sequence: TGTGCCAGCAGCAAAATGAGGGGACATCACCCCCGCCAGGCAAGCTACGAGCAGTACTTC.

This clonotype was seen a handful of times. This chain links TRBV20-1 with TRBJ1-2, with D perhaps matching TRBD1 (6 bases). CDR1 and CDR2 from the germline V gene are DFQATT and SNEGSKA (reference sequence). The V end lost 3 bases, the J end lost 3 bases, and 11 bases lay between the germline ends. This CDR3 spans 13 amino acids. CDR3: CSARGGTHYGYTF. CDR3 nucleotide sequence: TGCAGTGCTAGGGGCGGGACACACTATGGCTACACCTTC.

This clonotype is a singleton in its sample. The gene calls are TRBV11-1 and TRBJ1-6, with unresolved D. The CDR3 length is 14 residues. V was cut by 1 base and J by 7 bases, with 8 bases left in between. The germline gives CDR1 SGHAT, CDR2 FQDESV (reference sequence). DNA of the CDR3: TGTGCCAGCAGCTTAGGGGGTTTCAATTCACCCCTCCACTTT. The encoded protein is CASSLGGFNSPLHF.

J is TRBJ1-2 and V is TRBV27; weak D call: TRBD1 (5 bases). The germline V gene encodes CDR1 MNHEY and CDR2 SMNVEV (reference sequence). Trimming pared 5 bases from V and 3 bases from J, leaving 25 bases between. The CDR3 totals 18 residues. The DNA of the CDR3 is TGTGCCAGCAGTGCATTCCCTCCAGGGAGGGGTGAAGACTATGGCTACACCTTC. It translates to CASSAFPPGRGEDYGYTF.

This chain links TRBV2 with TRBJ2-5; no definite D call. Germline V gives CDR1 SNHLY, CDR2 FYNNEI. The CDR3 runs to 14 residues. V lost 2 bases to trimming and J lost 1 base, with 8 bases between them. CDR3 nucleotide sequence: TGTGCCAGCAGTGAAATGCAGGTCCAAGAGACCCAGTACTTC. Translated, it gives CASSEMQVQETQYF. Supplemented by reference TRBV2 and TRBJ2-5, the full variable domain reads EPEVTQTPSHQVTQMGQEVILRCVPISNHLYFYWYRQILGQKVEFLVSFYNNEISEKSEIFDDQFSVERPDGSNFTLKIRSTKLEDSAMYFCASSEMQVQETQYFGPGTRLLVL.

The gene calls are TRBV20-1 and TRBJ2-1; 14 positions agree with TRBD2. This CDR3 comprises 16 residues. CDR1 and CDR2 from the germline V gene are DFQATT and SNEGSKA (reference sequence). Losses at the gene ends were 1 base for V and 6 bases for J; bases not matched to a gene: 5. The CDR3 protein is CSARGGLAGGINEQFF. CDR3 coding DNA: TGCAGTGCTAGAGGCGGACTAGCGGGAGGTATCAATGAGCAGTTCTTC.

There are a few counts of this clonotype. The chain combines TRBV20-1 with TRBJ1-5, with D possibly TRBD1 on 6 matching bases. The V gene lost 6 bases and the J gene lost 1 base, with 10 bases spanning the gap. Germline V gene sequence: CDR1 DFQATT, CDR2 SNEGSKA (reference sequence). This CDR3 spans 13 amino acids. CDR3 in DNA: TGCAGTGCCGAGGGGGGAAGCAATCAGCCCCAGCATTTT. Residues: CSAEGGSNQPQHF.

The CDR3 region has the DNA TGTGCCAGCAGTTCTACAGGGGCTTGGGGCTATGGCTACACCTTC. This codes for CASSSTGAWGYGYTF. This chain uses TRBV2 with TRBJ1-2, with 7 bases aligning to TRBD1. V shed 5 bases and J 4 bases; nucleotides not matched to a gene: 10. Germline loops: CDR1 SNHLY, CDR2 FYNNEI. This CDR3 has 15 residues.

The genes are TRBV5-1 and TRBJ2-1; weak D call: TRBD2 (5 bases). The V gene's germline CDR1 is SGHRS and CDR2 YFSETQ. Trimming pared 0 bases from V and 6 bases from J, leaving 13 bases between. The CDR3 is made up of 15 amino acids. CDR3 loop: CASSLGTPRGNEQFF. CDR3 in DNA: TGCGCCAGCAGCTTGGGTACACCTCGGGGCAATGAGCAGTTCTTC.

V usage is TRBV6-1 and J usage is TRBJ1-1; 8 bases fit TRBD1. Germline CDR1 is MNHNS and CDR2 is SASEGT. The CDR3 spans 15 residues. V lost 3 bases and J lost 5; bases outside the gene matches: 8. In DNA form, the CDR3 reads TGTGCCAGCAGTGACGCTCAGGGGGCGCGAACTGAAGCTTTCTTT. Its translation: CASSDAQGARTEAFF.

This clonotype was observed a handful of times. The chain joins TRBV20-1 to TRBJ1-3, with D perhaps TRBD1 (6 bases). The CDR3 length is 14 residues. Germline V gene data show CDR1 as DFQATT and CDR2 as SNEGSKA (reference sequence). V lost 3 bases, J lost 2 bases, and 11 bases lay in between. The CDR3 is CSASRTVTGNTIYF. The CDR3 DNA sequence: TGCAGTGCTAGTAGGACAGTTACTGGAAACACCATATATTTT.